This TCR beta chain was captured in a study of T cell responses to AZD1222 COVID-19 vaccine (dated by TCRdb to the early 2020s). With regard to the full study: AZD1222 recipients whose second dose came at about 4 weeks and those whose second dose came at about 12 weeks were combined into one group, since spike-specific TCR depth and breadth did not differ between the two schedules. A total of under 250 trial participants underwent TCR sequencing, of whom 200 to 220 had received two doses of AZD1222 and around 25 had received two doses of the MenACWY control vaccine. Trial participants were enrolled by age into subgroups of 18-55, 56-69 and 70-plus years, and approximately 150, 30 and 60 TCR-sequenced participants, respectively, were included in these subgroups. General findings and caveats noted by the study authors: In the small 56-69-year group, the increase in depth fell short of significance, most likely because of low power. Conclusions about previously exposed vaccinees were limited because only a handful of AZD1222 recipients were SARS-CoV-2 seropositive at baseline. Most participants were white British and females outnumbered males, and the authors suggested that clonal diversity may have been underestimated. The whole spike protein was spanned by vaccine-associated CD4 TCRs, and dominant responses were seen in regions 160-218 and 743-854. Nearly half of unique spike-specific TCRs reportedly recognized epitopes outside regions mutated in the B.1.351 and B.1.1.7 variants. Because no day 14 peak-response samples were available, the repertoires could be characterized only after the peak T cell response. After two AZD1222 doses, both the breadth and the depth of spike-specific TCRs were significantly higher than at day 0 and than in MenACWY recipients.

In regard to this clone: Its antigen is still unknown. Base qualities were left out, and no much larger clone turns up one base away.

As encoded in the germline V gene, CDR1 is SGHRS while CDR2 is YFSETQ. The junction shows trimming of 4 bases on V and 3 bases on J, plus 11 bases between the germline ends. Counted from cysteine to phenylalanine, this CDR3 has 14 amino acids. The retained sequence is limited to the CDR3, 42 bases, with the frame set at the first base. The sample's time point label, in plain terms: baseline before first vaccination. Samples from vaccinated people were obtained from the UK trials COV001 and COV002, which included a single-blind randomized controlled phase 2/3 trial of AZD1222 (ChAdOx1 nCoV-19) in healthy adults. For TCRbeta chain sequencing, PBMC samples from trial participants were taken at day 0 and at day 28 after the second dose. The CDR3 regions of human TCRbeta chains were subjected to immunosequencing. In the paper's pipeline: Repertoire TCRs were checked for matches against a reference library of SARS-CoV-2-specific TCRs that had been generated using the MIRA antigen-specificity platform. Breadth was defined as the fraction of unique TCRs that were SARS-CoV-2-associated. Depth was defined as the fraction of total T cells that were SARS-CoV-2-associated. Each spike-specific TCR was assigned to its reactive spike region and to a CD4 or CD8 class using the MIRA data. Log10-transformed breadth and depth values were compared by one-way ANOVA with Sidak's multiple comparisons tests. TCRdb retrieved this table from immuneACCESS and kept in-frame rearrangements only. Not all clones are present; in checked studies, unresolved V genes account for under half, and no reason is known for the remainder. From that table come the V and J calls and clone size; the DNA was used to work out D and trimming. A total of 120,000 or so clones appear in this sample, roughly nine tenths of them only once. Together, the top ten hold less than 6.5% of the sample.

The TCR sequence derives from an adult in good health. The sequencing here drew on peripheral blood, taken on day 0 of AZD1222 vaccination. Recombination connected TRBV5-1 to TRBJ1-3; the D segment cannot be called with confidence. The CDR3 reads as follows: CASSPSAVGNTIYF. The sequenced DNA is TGCGCCAGCAGCCCGAGTGCCGTTGGAAACACCATATATTTT.